The next 29 T cell receptor beta chains were all read from a single sample in a study of shared clonotypes between healthy human individuals. Sequenced by immunoSEQ multiplex PCR; TCRdb stores in-frame clones only, minus some. The sample carries hundreds of thousands of clones, 92% recorded once. CD8 cells regarded as naive lacked CD45RO, were positively chosen for CCR7, and omitted terminally differentiated effector memory CD45RA+ cells. Sequenced input: naive CD8+ T cells sorted from blood. Receptor source: a man aged 25 to 40 in good health.

The chain links TRBV6-6 to TRBJ2-7; 8 bases are a match to TRBD2. This CDR3 comprises 13 residues. CDR1 is MNHNY, CDR2 SVGAGI, per germline (reference sequence). The J segment lost 1 base and the V segment lost 8 bases, leaving 4 bases of the junction unmatched. CDR3 residues: CASGGGRSYEQYF. The CDR3, as DNA: TGTGCCAGCGGGGGCGGGAGGTCCTACGAGCAGTACTTC.

The V gene is TRBV19, the J gene TRBJ2-1; 7 bases match TRBD2. The CDR3 has 16 amino acids. The germline gives CDR1 LNHDA, CDR2 SQIVND (reference sequence). Trimming at V came to 3 bases and at J to 0 bases, leaving 5 bases not matched to a gene. The CDR3, as DNA: TGTGCCAGTAGTATTAGCGGGTATAGCTCCTACAATGAGCAGTTCTTC. Its protein product is CASSISGYSSYNEQFF.

The rearrangement uses TRBV7-9 and TRBJ2-1; 7 bases fit TRBD2. Per the germline V gene, CDR1 is SEHNR and CDR2 is FQNEAQ (reference sequence). The CDR3 is 15 residues long. After removal of 6 bases from V and 8 bases from J, the junction contained 13 bases not matched to a gene. The CDR3 is CASRPPGREMDEQFF. CDR3 DNA sequence: TGTGCCAGCAGACCCCCGGGGCGGGAGATGGATGAGCAGTTCTTC.

CDR3 in amino acids: CASIPAGGDNEQFF. Written as DNA, the CDR3 is TGCGCCAGCATTCCAGCGGGAGGAGACAATGAGCAGTTCTTC. The J gene is TRBJ2-1, the V gene TRBV5-1, with TRBD2 matching over 9 bases. The CDR3 totals 14 residues. CDR1 SGHRS and CDR2 YFSETQ come from the germline V gene. The V and J ends lost 6 bases and 5 bases, in that order; junction bases with no gene match: 6.

This clone came up once. The J gene is TRBJ2-1, the V gene TRBV7-9; 8 bases map to TRBD1. Germline loops: CDR1 SEHNR, CDR2 FQNEAQ (reference sequence). Germline trimming cut 5 bases from V and 6 bases from J; bases unmatched to any gene: 9. The CDR3 has 15 residues. CDR3 in DNA: TGTGCCAGCAGCCCGACCGACAGGGGATCCAATGAGCAGTTCTTC. This gives the protein CASSPTDRGSNEQFF.

The J gene is TRBJ2-7, the V gene TRBV13, with a possible D match to TRBD1 (6 bases). CDR1 is PRHDT and CDR2 is FYEKMQ in the germline V gene (reference sequence). Trimming removed 4 bases from V and 4 bases from J, with 8 bases in between. The CDR3 is 12 amino acids. CDR3 loop: CASSSQGYEQYF. Written as DNA, the CDR3 is TGTGCCAGCAGCTCACAGGGTTACGAGCAGTACTTC.

The rearrangement joins TRBV7-9 to TRBJ2-1, with TRBD2 matching 7 bases. Trimming at V came to 4 bases and at J to 4 bases, leaving 10 bases not matched to a gene. The CDR3 runs 16 residues. Per the germline V gene, CDR1 is SEHNR and CDR2 is FQNEAQ (reference sequence). Written as DNA, the CDR3 is TGTGCCAGCAGCTCTAGCGGAGGAGTTGTTTACAATGAGCAGTTCTTC. Its translation: CASSSSGGVVYNEQFF.

This chain links TRBV7-8 with TRBJ2-7; the D call may be TRBD1 or TRBD2 (5 bases each). The germline CDR1 and CDR2 sequences are SGHVS and FQNEAQ. This CDR3 is built from 15 residues. V shed 2 bases and J shed 2 bases, with 13 bases lying between them. The CDR3 DNA reads TGTGCCAGCAGCTTATGGGGGTCGACCCCCTACGAGCAGTACTTC. Translated, it gives CASSLWGSTPYEQYF.

The rearrangement links TRBV10-1 to TRBJ2-1; possible D gene TRBD1, 5 bases. Germline V gene sequence: CDR1 WNHNN, CDR2 SYGVQD (reference sequence). V lost 8 bases and J lost 3, with 11 bases in between. The CDR3 length is 13 residues. CDR3 protein: CASGDRSYNEQFF. CDR3 bases: TGCGCCAGCGGAGACAGAAGCTACAATGAGCAGTTCTTC.

The rearrangement joins TRBV6-5 to TRBJ2-1; 11 nucleotides align to TRBD2. This CDR3 is built from 15 residues. V lost 5 bases to trimming and J lost 9 bases; unmatched junction nucleotides: 9. The V gene's germline CDR1 is MNHEY and CDR2 SVGAGI. Here the CDR3 DNA reads TGTGCCAGCAGTCTTAGCGGGAGGGCCATTATTGAGCAGTTCTTC. It encodes CASSLSGRAIIEQFF.

This clone came up once. The chain uses TRBV29-1 and TRBJ2-7; D perhaps matches TRBD1 (5 bases). Germline loops: CDR1 SQVTM, CDR2 ANQGSEA. CDR3 size: 15 residues. Trimming removed 6 bases from V and 5 bases from J, with 23 bases in between. CDR3: CSVQGLVVGADEQYF. CDR3 nucleotides: TGCAGCGTCCAAGGGTTGGTCGTAGGGGCGGACGAGCAGTACTTC.

The J gene is TRBJ2-1, the V gene TRBV7-2; D unclear. Trimming stripped 0 bases from V and 8 bases from J, with 8 bases between. Germline lookup yields CDR1 SGHTA and CDR2 FQGNSA. This CDR3 has 13 residues. The CDR3 is CASSLAYGDEQFF. CDR3 nucleotide sequence: TGTGCCAGCAGCTTAGCCTATGGGGATGAGCAGTTCTTC. The variable domain in full, completed from reference TRBV7-2 and TRBJ2-1, reads GAGVSQSPSNKVTEKGKDVELRCDPISGHTALYWYRQSLGQGLEFLIYFQGNSAPDKSGLPSDRFSAERTGGSVSTLTIQRTQQEDSAVYLCASSLAYGDEQFFGPGTRLTVL.

This rearrangement joins TRBV27 to TRBJ1-1, with D perhaps TRBD1 (5 bases). The CDR3 spans 15 residues. Germline CDR1 is MNHEY and CDR2 is SMNVEV (reference sequence). The germline V and J ends were trimmed by 5 bases and 5 bases, with 18 bases remaining between them. CDR3 DNA sequence: TGTGCCAGCAGTACAAACAGGTTCCCGCAGACTGAAGCTTTCTTT. Residues: CASSTNRFPQTEAFF.

The rearrangement joins TRBV5-1 to TRBJ1-2; 7 bases agree with TRBD1. The V and J ends lost 4 bases and 7 bases, in that order; junction bases with no gene match: 10. The CDR3 sequence is 14 residues long. Germline V gene data show CDR1 as SGHRS and CDR2 as YFSETQ. The CDR3 nucleotides read TGCGCCAGCAGCCCCGGGCAGGGGGTATTTGGCTACACCTTC. Translation gives CASSPGQGVFGYTF.

This clone is a singleton in its sample. The chain recombines TRBV7-8 with TRBJ2-5, with TRBD1 identical over 7 bases. CDR3 length equals 15 residues. The trim removed 5 bases at V and 1 base at J, leaving 7 bases unmatched. In germline, CDR1 is SGHVS, CDR2 FQNEAQ. DNA of the CDR3: TGTGCCAGCAGCGAGGACAGGAGCCGCCAAGAGACCCAGTACTTC. Translated, it gives CASSEDRSRQETQYF.

The rearrangement links TRBV4-3 to TRBJ2-7; D gene ambiguous. CDR1 LGHNA and CDR2 YSLEER come from the germline V gene. This CDR3 is built from 15 residues. Trimming cost V 1 base and J 5 bases, with 15 bases left between them. CDR3 DNA sequence: TGCGCCAGCAGCCAAGTTTTTAGGGCAGTCGACGAGCAGTACTTC. This sequence encodes CASSQVFRAVDEQYF.

This chain uses TRBV29-1 with TRBJ2-7; D not resolved. Germline values: CDR1 SQVTM, CDR2 ANQGSEA. With 4 bases removed from V and 1 base from J, the gap between germline ends came to 17 bases. This CDR3 has 15 amino acids. CDR3 nucleotide sequence: TGCAGCGTTGTGCCCCTAGGAGTCGCGTCCTACGAGCAGTACTTC. Translated: CSVVPLGVASYEQYF.

CDR3: CASSSPLVLAGGTLPNEQFF. Here the CDR3 DNA reads TGTGCCAGCAGCTCCCCCTTGGTACTAGCGGGAGGAACTTTGCCCAATGAGCAGTTCTTC. The gene calls are TRBV7-8 and TRBJ2-1; TRBD2 aligns across 12 bases. J was trimmed by 6 bases and V by 4 bases; bases with no gene match: 19. Germline V gives CDR1 SGHVS, CDR2 FQNEAQ. This CDR3 is built from 20 residues.

The rearrangement joins TRBV5-4 to TRBJ2-5; 8 bases line up with TRBD2. Germline-derived CDR1 and CDR2 are SGHNT and YYREEE (reference sequence). Trimming removed 4 bases from V and 4 bases from J; junction bases left unmatched: 6. The CDR3 sequence is 14 residues long. This chain's CDR3 is CASSREGQLETQYF. CDR3 bases: TGTGCCAGCAGCCGGGAGGGACAATTAGAGACCCAGTACTTC.

The V and J genes are TRBV28 and TRBJ1-1; no clear D. The germline V gene has CDR1 MDHEN and CDR2 SYDVKM. This CDR3 region has 16 residues. Trimming shortened V by 8 bases and J by 5 bases, and 24 bases separated the two germline ends. The CDR3 loop is CASSLPEGIEDTEAFF. Written as DNA, the CDR3 is TGTGCCAGCTCACTACCCGAAGGTATAGAGGATACTGAAGCTTTCTTT.

The V and J genes are TRBV5-1 and TRBJ2-1, with D unclear. The CDR3 length is 15 residues. V lost 3 bases, J lost 0 bases, and 10 bases lay in between. The germline V gene has CDR1 SGHRS and CDR2 YFSETQ. In DNA, the CDR3 is TGCGCCAGCAGCTCAGGACGGAGCTCCTACAATGAGCAGTTCTTC. Its translation: CASSSGRSSYNEQFF.

The genes are TRBV6-1 and TRBJ2-1; D is undetermined. The CDR3 covers 12 residues. Per germline, CDR1 MNHNS and CDR2 SASEGT. V was pared by 3 bases and J by 6 bases, with 6 bases between. The DNA for the CDR3 is TGTGCCAGCAGTGATGTGGGCAATGAGCAGTTCTTC. It specifies CASSDVGNEQFF.

The chain employs TRBV7-2 and TRBJ2-1, with D hard to call. CDR1 is SGHTA, CDR2 FQGNSA, per germline. This CDR3 is built from 11 residues. Trimming took 5 bases from V and 10 from J, leaving 9 bases between them. The CDR3 nucleotides are TGTGCCAGCAGCCATTATGCCGAGCAGTTCTTC. It specifies CASSHYAEQFF.

This chain joins TRBV19 and TRBJ2-4, with D perhaps matching TRBD1 (6 bases). The ends were cut back, 2 bases at V and 2 bases at J, with 13 bases in the middle. Germline-derived CDR1 and CDR2 are LNHDA and SQIVND (reference sequence). CDR3 size: 16 residues. The CDR3 is CASSIRPTGTKNIQYF. The CDR3 DNA is TGTGCCAGTAGTATAAGGCCAACAGGGACCAAAAACATTCAGTACTTC.

The chain uses TRBV27 and TRBJ2-7, with D possibly being TRBD2 (5 bases). V was cut by 4 bases and J by 1 base, with 11 bases left in between. Looked up from germline, CDR1 is MNHEY and CDR2 is SMNVEV (reference sequence). This CDR3 has 14 residues. CDR3: CASSSGIRSYEQYF. For the CDR3, the DNA is TGTGCCAGCAGTTCGGGGATCCGGTCCTACGAGCAGTACTTC.

The J gene is TRBJ2-2, the V gene TRBV11-3; a weak D match, TRBD2 (6 bases). Germline CDR1 SGHNT, CDR2 YENEEA. The CDR3 covers 17 residues. Trimming shortened V by 5 bases and J by 5 bases, and 21 bases separated the two germline ends. The CDR3 bases are TGTGCCAGCAGCCCGCCCCAGACTGTTGGAGGGACCGGGGAGCTGTTTTTT. It codes for CASSPPQTVGGTGELFF.

This chain connects TRBV4-1 to TRBJ1-5, with D hard to call. The CDR3 runs to 16 residues. Per germline, CDR1 MGHRA and CDR2 YSYEKL. Trimming shortened V by 0 bases and J by 2 bases, and 11 bases separated the two germline ends. The CDR3, as DNA: TGCGCCAGCAGCCAAGATTTCCCCGGAGGCAATCAGCCCCAGCATTTT. It codes for CASSQDFPGGNQPQHF.

This clone was detected only once. The J gene is TRBJ2-5, the V gene TRBV5-4, with 7 positions matching TRBD2. Trimming at V came to 4 bases and at J to 5 bases, leaving 14 bases not matched to a gene. This CDR3 contains 16 residues. Germline V gives CDR1 SGHNT, CDR2 YYREEE (reference sequence). The CDR3 nucleotides read TGTGCCAGCAGCCAGAAGGGACTACCCATTTGGGAGACCCAGTACTTC. Its protein product is CASSQKGLPIWETQYF.

V usage is TRBV5-1 and J usage is TRBJ1-1; D perhaps matches TRBD1 (5 bases). The length of the CDR3 is 19 residues. V shed 4 bases and J shed 0 bases, with 25 bases lying between them. Germline V gene lookup returns CDR1 SGHRS and CDR2 YFSETQ. CDR3 sequence (DNA): TGCGCCAGCAGCCCTACCCAGAGGGCAGGACACTTATTGAACACTGAAGCTTTCTTT. This encodes CASSPTQRAGHLLNTEAFF.